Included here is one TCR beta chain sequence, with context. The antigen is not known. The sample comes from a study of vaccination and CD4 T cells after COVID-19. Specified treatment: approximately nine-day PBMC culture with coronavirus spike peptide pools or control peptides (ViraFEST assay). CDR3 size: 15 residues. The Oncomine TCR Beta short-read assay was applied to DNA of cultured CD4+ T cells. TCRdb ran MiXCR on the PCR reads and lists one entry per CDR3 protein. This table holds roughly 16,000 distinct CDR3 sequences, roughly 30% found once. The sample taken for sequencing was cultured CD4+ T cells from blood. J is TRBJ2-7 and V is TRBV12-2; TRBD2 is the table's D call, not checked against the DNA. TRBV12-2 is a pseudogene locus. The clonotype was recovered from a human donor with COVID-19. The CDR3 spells CASRLIGRATYEQYF. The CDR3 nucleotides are TGTGCAAGTCGCTTAATCGGGCGGGCCACCTACGAGCAGTACTTC.